This TCR beta chain derives from a study of CD8+CD57+ T cells in acquired aplastic anemia. General study results and limits: Patients and controls had CD8+ Simpson's diversity values that were not significantly distinct.

The sample holds a few counts of this clonotype. The antigen is unknown. Germline CDR1 reads ENHRY; CDR2 reads SYGVKD. This CDR3 comprises 17 residues. Trimming removed 0 bases from V and 1 base from J, with 16 bases in between. Using genomic DNA as the template, TCR beta VDJ and CDR3 profiling was carried out. TCRdb analysed the reads with MiXCR anew, one entry per CDR3 protein. The repertoire holds approximately 270,000 distinct CDR3 sequences, with roughly half as singletons. This chain uses TRBV10-3 with TRBJ2-7; a possible D gene is TRBD2 (6 bases). Sequencing was carried out using sorted CD4+, CD8+, or CD8+CD57+ T cells (not recorded which) from PBMCs. This TCR was recovered from a human donor with severe aplastic anemia or a healthy control (not recorded which). The CDR3 reads CAISESTGRERSYEQYF. The CDR3 bases are TGTGCCATCAGTGAGTCGACTGGGCGGGAAAGGTCCTACGAGCAGTACTTC.